The 17 T cell receptor beta chains listed next were all sequenced from one sample in a study of cytomegalovirus exposure and HLA in healthy donors. Primers: 60 Vbeta forward and 13 Jbeta reverse. Profiling relied on immunoSEQ multiplex PCR, and the TCRdb table lists in-frame clones only, not all of them. The profile shows roughly 200,000 clones, about 90% of them singletons. Sequencing was carried out using PBMCs. The receptors were sampled from a boy aged 2-15 years in good health and CMV-seronegative.

The rearrangement uses TRBV7-3 and TRBJ1-3; D unresolved. The end of the DNA fits TRBJ2-2 better, so the J call may be wrong. The germline CDR1 and CDR2 sequences are SGHTA and FQGTGA. There are 13 residues in the CDR3. For the CDR3, the DNA is TGTGCCAGCAACCTACAGAGCTCCGGGGAGCTGTTTTTT. Residues: CASNLQSSGELFF.

The chain carries TRBV7-9 and TRBJ2-5, with no clear D. Trimming shortened V by 3 bases and J by 4 bases, and 3 bases separated the two germline ends. The V gene's germline CDR1 is SEHNR and CDR2 FQNEAQ (reference sequence). There are 11 residues in the CDR3. CDR3 in DNA: TGTGCCAGCAGCTTCGGAGAGACCCAGTACTTC. Encoded protein: CASSFGETQYF.

This clone was counted between two and nine times. The genes are TRBV6-4 and TRBJ1-2; tentative D call: TRBD1 (6 bases). Per the germline V gene, CDR1 is MRHNA and CDR2 is SNTAGT. CDR3 length equals 15 residues. V was cut by 8 bases and J by 6 bases, with 22 bases left in between. DNA for the CDR3: TGTGCCAGCCTTTTTCACAGGGAGAATTTTAATGGCTACACCTTC. The encoded protein is CASLFHRENFNGYTF.

This clone was counted between two and nine times. The V gene is TRBV6-5, the J gene TRBJ1-2; TRBD1 is a possible D gene (6 bases). This CDR3 is 14 amino acids long. Looked up from germline, CDR1 is MNHEY and CDR2 is SVGAGI. Trimming shortened V by 4 bases and J by 2 bases, and 11 bases separated the two germline ends. Written as DNA, the CDR3 is TGTGCCAGCAGTTCTGGACAGACGAACTATGGCTACACCTTC. Translated, it gives CASSSGQTNYGYTF.

This clone was counted between two and nine times. The chain carries TRBV27 and TRBJ2-2, with D possibly matching TRBD2 (5 bases). CDR1 MNHEY and CDR2 SMNVEV come from the germline V gene (reference sequence). This CDR3 region has 17 residues. Trimming pared 0 bases from V and 2 bases from J, leaving 13 bases between. The CDR3 bases are TGTGCCAGCAGTTTATCGACGACGGGGAGAAACACCGGGGAGCTGTTTTTT. Translating gives CASSLSTTGRNTGELFF.

This chain uses TRBV9 with TRBJ2-6; tentative D call: TRBD2 (6 bases). CDR3 length: 18 amino acids. Germline V gene data show CDR1 as SGDLS and CDR2 as YYNGEE. The ends were cut back, 4 bases at V and 0 bases at J, with 17 bases in the middle. The CDR3 nucleotides are TGTGCCAGCAGCCGGAGGGCAGGGATTGACTCTGGGGCCAACGTCCTGACTTTC. The encoded protein is CASSRRAGIDSGANVLTF.

This sequence joins TRBV5-1 and TRBJ1-6; D ambiguous. Germline loops: CDR1 SGHRS, CDR2 YFSETQ. The CDR3 has 15 amino acids. Trimming shortened V by 3 bases and J by 2 bases, and 9 bases separated the two germline ends. The CDR3 protein is CASSSSGTYNSPLHF. The DNA for the CDR3 is TGCGCCAGCAGCTCATCCGGGACCTATAATTCACCCCTCCACTTT. Using reference TRBV5-1 and TRBJ1-6 for the parts outside the CDR3, the full variable domain is KAGVTQTPRYLIKTRGQQVTLSCSPISGHRSVSWYQQTPGQGLQFLFEYFSETQRNKGNFPGRFSGRQFSNSRSEMNVSTLELGDSALYLCASSSSGTYNSPLHFGNGTRLTVT.

The chain combines TRBV7-3 with TRBJ2-7; 7 nucleotides line up with TRBD2. There are 15 residues in the CDR3. CDR1 and CDR2 (germline): SGHTA, FQGTGA. Trimming removed 1 base from V and 3 bases from J; junction bases left unmatched: 6. The CDR3 DNA follows: TGTGCCAGCAGCTTAATCAGGGCTAGCGGCTACGAGCAGTACTTC. This gives the protein CASSLIRASGYEQYF.

The chain employs TRBV28 and TRBJ2-1, with TRBD1 matching over 10 bases. The ends lost 5 bases at V and 15 bases at J; junction bases unmatched: 7. The V gene's germline CDR1 is MDHEN and CDR2 SYDVKM. The CDR3 is 12 amino acids. The CDR3 bases are TGTGCCAGCAGTGAAGTACGGACAGGGGGGTTCTTC. Protein product: CASSEVRTGGFF. Looking up the rest from reference TRBV28 and TRBJ2-1 gives the full variable domain: DVKVTQSSRYLVKRTGEKVFLECVQDMDHENMFWYRQDPGLGLRLIYFSYDVKMKEKGDIPEGYSVSREKKERFSLILESASTNQTSMYLCASSEVRTGGFFGPGTRLTVL.

This CDR3 is CASSLSHPRGRTYEQYF. The CDR3 bases are TGCGCCAGCAGCCTTTCTCACCCCAGGGGGCGGACCTACGAGCAGTACTTC. The rearrangement uses TRBV5-1 and TRBJ2-7; 8 bases match TRBD1. CDR3 length equals 17 residues. J was trimmed by 2 bases and V by 4 bases; bases with no gene match: 14. Germline V gene lookup returns CDR1 SGHRS and CDR2 YFSETQ. Drawing the rest from reference TRBV5-1 and TRBJ2-7, the complete variable domain is KAGVTQTPRYLIKTRGQQVTLSCSPISGHRSVSWYQQTPGQGLQFLFEYFSETQRNKGNFPGRFSGRQFSNSRSEMNVSTLELGDSALYLCASSLSHPRGRTYEQYFGPGTRLTVT.

The chain employs TRBV7-9 and TRBJ2-7, with TRBD1 matching over 7 bases. Germline CDR1 and CDR2: SEHNR and FQNEAQ (reference sequence). The length of the CDR3 is 16 residues. V was clipped by 1 base and J by 6 bases; unmatched bases: 12. The chain's CDR3 is CASSLGSDRFGSEQYF. CDR3 sequence (DNA): TGTGCCAGCAGCTTAGGCTCGGACAGGTTTGGCAGCGAGCAGTACTTC.

The chain combines TRBV4-1 with TRBJ1-2; a weak D match, TRBD1 (6 bases). CDR3 size: 15 residues. The V end lost 4 bases, the J end lost 5 bases, and 17 bases lay between the germline ends. Germline V CDR1 and CDR2: MGHRA, YSYEKL. The CDR3 DNA reads TGCGCCAGCAGCCTCGCCGGGGGGGCTGGGTATGGCTACACCTTC. This codes for CASSLAGGAGYGYTF.

Of note for this clone: The germline gene is not matched at one end of the junction; a read error may be the cause. The chain links TRBV7-9 to TRBJ1-1, with TRBD1 matching 12 bases. Per germline, CDR1 SEHNR and CDR2 FQNEAQ (reference sequence). The CDR3 spans 16 residues. The CDR3 nucleotides read TGTTCCAGCAGCTTAGGATTGGGACAGGGGGCAATTGAAGCTTTCTTT. It yields the protein CSSSLGLGQGAIEAFF.

The genes are TRBV9 and TRBJ1-1, with D possibly matching TRBD1 (5 bases). Between the trimmed V and J ends, which lost 4 bases and 0 bases, there was a span of 13 bases. Germline lookup yields CDR1 SGDLS and CDR2 YYNGEE. The CDR3 runs 15 residues. Here the CDR3 DNA reads TGTGCCAGCAGCCCGACAAGACAGATGAACACTGAAGCTTTCTTT. This gives the protein CASSPTRQMNTEAFF.

This clone was counted between two and nine times. This chain uses TRBV2 with TRBJ2-1, with D perhaps TRBD2 (6 bases). There are 12 residues in the CDR3. V lost 6 bases and J 13 bases, leaving 16 bases between the germline ends. Germline V gene lookup returns CDR1 SNHLY and CDR2 FYNNEI. Here the CDR3 reads CASRGPGTPQFF. The CDR3 DNA reads as TGTGCCAGCAGGGGACCCGGGACTCCTCAGTTCTTC.

This chain uses TRBV19 with TRBJ1-2; possibly TRBD1 for D (6 bases). The CDR3 has 14 residues. Deletions cut 8 bases from V and 4 bases from J, with 17 bases between. Germline assignment: CDR1 LNHDA and CDR2 SQIVND (reference sequence). CDR3 nucleotides: TGTGCCAGTGCGATGCTTGGACAGTTCTATGGCTACACCTTC. This codes for CASAMLGQFYGYTF.

The rearrangement joins TRBV7-8 to TRBJ2-2, with D perhaps matching TRBD2 (6 bases). The germline gives CDR1 SGHVS, CDR2 FQNEAQ. The CDR3 contains 17 residues. Trimming left V 0 bases short and J 7 bases short, with 18 bases between. CDR3 sequence (DNA): TGTGCCAGCAGCTTAGCGCGCCCAGCGGTGGAGGGCGGGGAGCTGTTTTTT. It specifies CASSLARPAVEGGELFF.